This TCR beta chain was recorded in a study of cytomegalovirus exposure and HLA in healthy donors. In the PCR, 60 Vbeta and 13 Jbeta primers were used. Measured with immunoSEQ multiplex PCR; TCRdb has only the in-frame clones, and not every one. The sample spans some 130,000 clones; the ten largest clones claim roughly 1.7%. The clonotype was recovered from a man aged 18 to 30 in good health and CMV-seronegative. The sample comprised PBMCs.

For the CDR3, the DNA is TGTGCCAGCAGCTTTCTCGGACAGGGTGACACCGGGGAGCTGTTTTTT. It yields the protein CASSFLGQGDTGELFF. V usage is TRBV5-4 and J usage is TRBJ2-2; 8 positions agree with TRBD1. This CDR3 contains 16 residues. With 2 bases clipped from V and 3 bases from J, the junction kept 6 bases outside the gene matches. Germline CDR1 reads SGHNT; CDR2 reads YYREEE (reference sequence).